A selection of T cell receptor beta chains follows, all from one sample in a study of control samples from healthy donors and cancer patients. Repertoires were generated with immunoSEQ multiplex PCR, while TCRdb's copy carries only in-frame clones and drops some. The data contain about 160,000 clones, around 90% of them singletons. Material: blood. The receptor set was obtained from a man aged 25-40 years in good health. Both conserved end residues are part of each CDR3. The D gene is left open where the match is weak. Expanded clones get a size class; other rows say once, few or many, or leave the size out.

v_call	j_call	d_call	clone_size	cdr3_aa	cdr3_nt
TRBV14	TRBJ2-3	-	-	CASSLAGTGGRDTQYF	TGTGCCAGCAGCCTTGCCGGGACTGGAGGTAGAGATACGCAGTATTTT
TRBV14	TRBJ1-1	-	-	CASSQVSGSDEAFF	TGTGCCAGCAGCCAAGTAAGCGGGTCAGACGAAGCTTTCTTT
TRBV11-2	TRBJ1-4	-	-	CASSAGQGEKLFF	TGTGCCAGCAGCGCCGGCCAGGGAGAAAAACTGTTTTTT
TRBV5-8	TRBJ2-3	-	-	CASSLEGSTDTQYF	TGTGCCAGCAGCTTGGAGGGTAGCACAGATACGCAGTATTTT
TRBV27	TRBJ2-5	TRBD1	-	CASSRTGGAETQYF	TGTGCCAGCAGCCGGACAGGGGGCGCGGAGACCCAGTACTTC
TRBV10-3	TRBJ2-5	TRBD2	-	CAISESGGRAETQYF	TGTGCCATCAGTGAGTCGGGCGGGAGGGCGGAGACCCAGTACTTC
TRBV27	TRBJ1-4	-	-	CASSLSWREDEKLFF	TGTGCCAGCAGTTTATCGTGGAGGGAGGATGAAAAACTGTTTTTT
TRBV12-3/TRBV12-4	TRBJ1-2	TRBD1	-	CASTNTGAYGYTF	TGTGCCAGCACCAATACAGGGGCCTATGGCTACACCTTC
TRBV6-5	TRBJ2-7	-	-	CASSPQGYEQYF	TGTGCCAGCAGTCCACAGGGCTACGAGCAGTACTTC
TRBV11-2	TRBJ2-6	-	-	CASSPGYSGANVLTF	TGTGCCAGCAGCCCAGGGTACTCTGGGGCCAACGTCCTGACTTTC
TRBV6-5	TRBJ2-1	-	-	CASSSPSLRDEQFF	TGTGCCAGCAGCAGCCCTTCGCTCAGGGATGAGCAGTTCTTC
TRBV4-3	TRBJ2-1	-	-	CASSARPVGVQFF	TGCGCCAGCAGCGCGCGCCCCGTCGGTGTGCAGTTCTTC
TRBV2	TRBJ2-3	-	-	CAGSESSTDTQYF	TGTGCCGGTAGCGAGTCTAGCACAGATACGCAGTATTTT
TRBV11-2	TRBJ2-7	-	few	CASSLATGSYEQYF	TGTGCCAGCAGCTTGGCAACCGGGAGCTACGAGCAGTACTTC
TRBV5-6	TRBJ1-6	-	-	CASSLGRGGTYNSPLHF	TGTGCCAGCAGCTTGGGCCGGGGAGGGACCTATAATTCACCCCTCCACTTT
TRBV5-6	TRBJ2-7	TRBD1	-	CASSLEGQGVFEQYF	TGTGCCAGCAGCTTGGAGGGACAGGGGGTGTTCGAGCAGTACTTC
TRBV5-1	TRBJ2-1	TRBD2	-	CASSYYGGGASYNEQFF	TGCGCCAGCAGCTATTATGGCGGGGGGGCGTCCTACAATGAGCAGTTCTTC
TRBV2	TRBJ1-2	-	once	CASGGSGNEHYGYTF	TGTGCCAGCGGGGGGTCGGGGAATGAGCACTATGGCTACACCTTC
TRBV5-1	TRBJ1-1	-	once	CASSTPGQGTEAFF	TGCGCCAGCAGCACCCCTGGGCAGGGCACTGAAGCTTTCTTT
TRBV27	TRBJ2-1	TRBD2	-	CASSTSGQKGLAGHSYNEQFF	TGTGCCAGCAGTACCTCTGGACAGAAGGGACTAGCGGGGCACTCCTACAATGAGCAGTTCTTC
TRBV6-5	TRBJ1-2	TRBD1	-	CASRIQGAIGYTF	TGTGCCAGCAGAATACAGGGGGCGATTGGCTACACCTTC
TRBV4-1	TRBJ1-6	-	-	CASSQGPSPLHF	TGCGCCAGCAGCCAAGGGCCCTCACCCCTCCACTTT
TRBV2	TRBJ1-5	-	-	CASSVGANNQPQHF	TGTGCCAGCAGTGTAGGCGCTAACAATCAGCCCCAGCATTTT
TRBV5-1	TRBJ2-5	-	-	CASSLRASEETQYF	TGCGCCAGCAGCTTGCGGGCCTCGGAAGAGACCCAGTACTTC
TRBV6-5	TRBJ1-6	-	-	CASYGREGYNSPLHF	TGTGCCAGCTATGGGCGGGAGGGTTATAATTCACCCCTCCACTTT
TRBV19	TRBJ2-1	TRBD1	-	CATANPGQGAREQFF	TGTGCCACCGCCAACCCGGGACAGGGGGCAAGGGAGCAGTTCTTC
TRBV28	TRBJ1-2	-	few	CASSFPGGNNYGYTF	TGTGCCAGCAGTTTCCCCGGTGGAAATAACTATGGCTACACCTTC
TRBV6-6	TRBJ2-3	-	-	CASSYYRGGRGDTQYF	TGTGCCAGCAGTTATTATAGGGGGGGCCGGGGAGATACGCAGTATTTT
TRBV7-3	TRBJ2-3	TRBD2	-	CASSSIAGGPRDTQYF	TGTGCCAGCAGCTCCATAGCGGGAGGGCCGAGAGATACGCAGTATTTT
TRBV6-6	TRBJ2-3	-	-	CASSQSSSSWADTQYF	TGTGCCAGCAGTCAGTCTAGCTCCTCCTGGGCGGATACGCAGTATTTT
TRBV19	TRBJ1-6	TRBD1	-	CASRWGQDDSPLHF	TGTGCCAGTAGGTGGGGACAGGACGATTCACCCCTCCACTTT
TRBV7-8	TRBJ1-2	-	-	CASSSGQQLNYGYTF	TGTGCCAGCAGCTCCGGTCAACAGCTTAACTATGGCTACACCTTC
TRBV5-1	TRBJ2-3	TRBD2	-	CASSPSGGTDTQYF	TGCGCCAGCAGTCCTAGCGGGGGCACAGATACGCAGTATTTT
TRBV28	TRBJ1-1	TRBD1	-	CASSGTGVLRTEAFF	TGTGCCAGCTCCGGGACAGGGGTTCTACGCACTGAAGCTTTCTTT
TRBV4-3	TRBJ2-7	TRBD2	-	CASSQVIASGRLEFYEQYF	TGCGCCAGCAGCCAAGTTATCGCTAGCGGGAGGCTTGAGTTCTACGAGCAGTACTTC
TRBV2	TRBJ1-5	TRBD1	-	CASRVRGPQHF	TGTGCCAGCAGAGTCAGGGGGCCACAGCATTTT
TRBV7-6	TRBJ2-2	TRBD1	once	CASSPRDRYTGELFF	TGTGCCAGCAGCCCCCGGGACAGATACACCGGGGAGCTGTTTTTT
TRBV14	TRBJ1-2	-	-	CASSHHRDVGGYTF	TGTGCCAGCAGCCACCACCGGGACGTAGGTGGCTACACCTTC
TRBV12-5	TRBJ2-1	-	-	CASAIGAEQFF	TGTGCTAGTGCCATCGGAGCTGAGCAGTTCTTC
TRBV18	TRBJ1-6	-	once	CASSSTRGGYNSPLHF	TGTGCCAGCTCCTCCACTAGGGGGGGATATAATTCACCCCTCCACTTT
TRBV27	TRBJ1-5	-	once	CASRPLAEWDQPQHF	TGTGCCAGCAGGCCTCTGGCCGAGTGGGATCAGCCCCAGCATTTT
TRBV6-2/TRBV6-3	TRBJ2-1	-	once	CASSILNNEQFF	TGTGCCAGCAGTATACTCAACAATGAGCAGTTCTTC
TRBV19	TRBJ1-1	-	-	CASRDNMNTEAFF	TGTGCCAGTAGGGACAATATGAACACTGAAGCTTTCTTT
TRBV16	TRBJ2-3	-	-	CASSQEADTQYF	TGTGCCAGCAGCCAAGAGGCAGATACGCAGTATTTT